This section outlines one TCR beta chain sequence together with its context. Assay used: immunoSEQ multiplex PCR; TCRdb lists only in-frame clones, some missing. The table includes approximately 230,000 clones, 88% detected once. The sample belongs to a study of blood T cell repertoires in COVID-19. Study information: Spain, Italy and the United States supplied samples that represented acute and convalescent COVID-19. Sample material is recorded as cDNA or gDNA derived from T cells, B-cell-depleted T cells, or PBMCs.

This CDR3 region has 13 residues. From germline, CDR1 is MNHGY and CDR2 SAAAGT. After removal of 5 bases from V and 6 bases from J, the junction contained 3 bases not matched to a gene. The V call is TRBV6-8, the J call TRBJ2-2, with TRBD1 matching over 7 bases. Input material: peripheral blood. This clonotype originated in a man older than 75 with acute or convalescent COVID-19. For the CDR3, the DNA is TGTGCCAGCAGTGTCACAGGGGCCGGGGAGCTGTTTTTT. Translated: CASSVTGAGELFF.